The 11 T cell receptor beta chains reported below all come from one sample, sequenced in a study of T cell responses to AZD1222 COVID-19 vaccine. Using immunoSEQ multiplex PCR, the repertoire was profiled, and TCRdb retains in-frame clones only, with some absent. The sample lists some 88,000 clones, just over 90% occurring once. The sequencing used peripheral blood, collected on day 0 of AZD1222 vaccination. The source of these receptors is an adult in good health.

CDR3: CSASLGGGYGYTF. For the CDR3, the DNA is TGCAGTGCTAGTCTAGGGGGCGGCTATGGCTACACCTTC. This chain joins TRBV20-1 and TRBJ1-2, with 7 nucleotides matching TRBD1. Per the germline V gene, CDR1 is DFQATT and CDR2 is SNEGSKA (reference sequence). The CDR3 totals 13 residues. The junction had 5 bases not matched to a gene; V was cut back by 3 bases and J by 4 bases.

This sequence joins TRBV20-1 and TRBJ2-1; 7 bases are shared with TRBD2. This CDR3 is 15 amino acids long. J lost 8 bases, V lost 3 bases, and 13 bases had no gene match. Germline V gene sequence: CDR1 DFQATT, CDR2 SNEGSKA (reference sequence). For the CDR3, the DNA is TGCAGTGCTAGTTCGGCTAGCGGACGCCTGCATGAGCAGTTCTTC. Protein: CSASSASGRLHEQFF.

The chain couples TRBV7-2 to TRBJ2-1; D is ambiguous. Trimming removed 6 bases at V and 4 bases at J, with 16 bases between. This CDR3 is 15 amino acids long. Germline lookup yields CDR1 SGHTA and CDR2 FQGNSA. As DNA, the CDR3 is TGTGCCAGCAGATCGCCGGGCGGCCAGTACAATGAGCAGTTCTTC. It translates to CASRSPGGQYNEQFF.

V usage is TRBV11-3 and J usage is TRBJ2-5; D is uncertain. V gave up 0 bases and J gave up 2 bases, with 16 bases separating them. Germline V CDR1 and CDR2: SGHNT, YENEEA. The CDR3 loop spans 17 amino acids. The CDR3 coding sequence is TGTGCCAGCAGCTTAGACCCTCAGAACCTACCTCAAGAGACCCAGTACTTC. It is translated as CASSLDPQNLPQETQYF.

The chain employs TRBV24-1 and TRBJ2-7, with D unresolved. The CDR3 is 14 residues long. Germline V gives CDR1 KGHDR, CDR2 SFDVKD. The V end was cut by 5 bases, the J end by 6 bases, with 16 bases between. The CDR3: CATSVPGPLAEQYF. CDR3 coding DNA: TGTGCCACCAGTGTCCCGGGCCCCCTTGCCGAGCAGTACTTC.

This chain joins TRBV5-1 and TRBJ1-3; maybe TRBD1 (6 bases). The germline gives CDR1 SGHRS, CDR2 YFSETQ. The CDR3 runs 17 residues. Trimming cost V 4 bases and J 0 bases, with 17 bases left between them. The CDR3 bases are TGCGCCAGCAGCGAGAAGACAGGCACAGTCTCTGGAAACACCATATATTTT. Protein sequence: CASSEKTGTVSGNTIYF.

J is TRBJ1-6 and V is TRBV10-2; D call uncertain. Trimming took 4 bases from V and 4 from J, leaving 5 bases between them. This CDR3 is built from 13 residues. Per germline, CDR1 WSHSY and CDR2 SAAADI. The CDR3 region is CASSAGYNSPLHF. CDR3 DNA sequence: TGCGCCAGCAGTGCAGGATATAATTCACCCCTCCACTTT.

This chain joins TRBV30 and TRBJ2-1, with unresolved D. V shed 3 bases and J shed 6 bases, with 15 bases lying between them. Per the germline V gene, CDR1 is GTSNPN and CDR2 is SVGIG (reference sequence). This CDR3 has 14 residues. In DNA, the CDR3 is TGTGCCTGGAGGGGCCTCGGTTTTCGCAATGAGCAGTTCTTC. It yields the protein CAWRGLGFRNEQFF.

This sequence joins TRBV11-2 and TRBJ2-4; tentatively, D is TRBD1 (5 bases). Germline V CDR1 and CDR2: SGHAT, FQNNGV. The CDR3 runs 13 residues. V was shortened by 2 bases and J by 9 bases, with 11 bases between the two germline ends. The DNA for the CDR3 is TGTGCCAGCAGCTTACCAGGCCAGGGCATTCAGTACTTC. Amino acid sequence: CASSLPGQGIQYF.

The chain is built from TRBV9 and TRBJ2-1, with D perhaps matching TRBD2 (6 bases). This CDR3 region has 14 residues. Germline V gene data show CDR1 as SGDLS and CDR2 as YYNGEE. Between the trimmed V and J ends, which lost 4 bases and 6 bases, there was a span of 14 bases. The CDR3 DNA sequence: TGTGCCAGCAGCCCCGGGGGTGGAGGCAATGAGCAGTTCTTC. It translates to CASSPGGGGNEQFF.

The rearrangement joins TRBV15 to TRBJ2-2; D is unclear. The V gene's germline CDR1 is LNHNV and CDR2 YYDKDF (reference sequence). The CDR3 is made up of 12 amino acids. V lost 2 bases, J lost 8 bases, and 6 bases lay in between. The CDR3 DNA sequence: TGTGCCACCAGCAGAACCGTTGGGGAGCTGTTTTTT. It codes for CATSRTVGELFF.